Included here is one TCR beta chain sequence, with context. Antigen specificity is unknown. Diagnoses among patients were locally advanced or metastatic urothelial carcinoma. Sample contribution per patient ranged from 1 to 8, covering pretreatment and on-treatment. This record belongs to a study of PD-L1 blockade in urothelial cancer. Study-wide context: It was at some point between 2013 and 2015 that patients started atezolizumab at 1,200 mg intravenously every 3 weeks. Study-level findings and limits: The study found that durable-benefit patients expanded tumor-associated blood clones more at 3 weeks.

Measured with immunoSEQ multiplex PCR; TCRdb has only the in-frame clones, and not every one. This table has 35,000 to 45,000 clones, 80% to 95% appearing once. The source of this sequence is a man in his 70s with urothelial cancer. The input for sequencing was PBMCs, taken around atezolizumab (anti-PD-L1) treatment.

In nucleotides, the CDR3 is TGCGCCAGCAGCTTGAACGGGAACTCCTACGAGCAGTACTTC. It yields the protein CASSLNGNSYEQYF. The chain couples TRBV5-1 to TRBJ2-7; the D gene is possibly TRBD2 (5 bases). The CDR3 has 14 amino acids. CDR1 and CDR2 (germline): SGHRS, YFSETQ. V was cut by 1 base and J by 0 bases, with 8 bases left in between.